This T cell receptor beta chain stems from a study of CD8 T cells in Susac syndrome. With random hexamers, roughly 0.45 to 1 ug RNA was reverse transcribed. Amplification of TCR beta CDR3 used immunoSEQ multiplex PCR across 54 Vbeta and 13 Jbeta. TCRdb fed the immunoSEQ multiplex PCR reads into MiXCR, producing one record per CDR3 protein. The data contain 150,000 to 200,000 distinct CDR3 sequences, about 94% of them singletons. V lost 7 bases, J lost 1 base, and 16 bases lay in between. This CDR3 is built from 15 residues. From germline, CDR1 is SGHTA and CDR2 FQGNSA. V gene TRBV7-2 combines with J gene TRBJ2-5; no reliable D call. Sequenced material: CD4+ T cells from PBMCs. This receptor was taken from a human donor with multiple sclerosis. The CDR3 bases are TGTGCCAGCACCCAAAGTATGGGATTCCAAGAGACCCAGTACTTC. It yields the protein CASTQSMGFQETQYF.